Sequencing of this TCR beta chain was carried out in a study of blood T cell repertoires in COVID-19. Study processing details: Counts of nucleated cells, estimated from reference gene primer amplification, were obtained. The protocol was immunoSEQ multiplex PCR, while the TCRdb copy is restricted to in-frame clones and leaves out a portion. V and J calls and clone size follow that table, whereas D and trimming were derived from the DNA. The sample lists almost 300,000 clones, around nine tenths occurring once. This CDR3 is 14 amino acids long. Unmatched junction bases numbered 6, after V lost 6 bases and J lost 3 bases. Germline V gives CDR1 MNHEY, CDR2 SMNVEV (reference sequence).

This receptor was taken from a woman in her 30s with COVID-19, enrolled during active disease. Sequenced sample: peripheral blood. This chain links TRBV27 with TRBJ2-7, with TRBD1 matching over 9 bases. Here the CDR3 reads CASSWDRVNYEQYF. Here the CDR3 DNA reads TGTGCCAGCAGCTGGGACAGGGTTAACTACGAGCAGTACTTC.